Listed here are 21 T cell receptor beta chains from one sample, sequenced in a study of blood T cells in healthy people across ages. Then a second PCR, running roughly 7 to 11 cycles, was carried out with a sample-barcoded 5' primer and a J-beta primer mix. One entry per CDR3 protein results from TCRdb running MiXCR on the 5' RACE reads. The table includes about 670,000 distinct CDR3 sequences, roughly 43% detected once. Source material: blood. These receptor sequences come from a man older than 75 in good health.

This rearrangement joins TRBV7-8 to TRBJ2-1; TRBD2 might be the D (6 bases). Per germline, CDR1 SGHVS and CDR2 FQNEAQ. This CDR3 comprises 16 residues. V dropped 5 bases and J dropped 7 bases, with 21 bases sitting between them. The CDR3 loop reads CASSTRRGIMGNEQFF. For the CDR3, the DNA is TGTGCCAGCAGCACGAGACGGGGGATAATGGGTAATGAGCAGTTCTTC. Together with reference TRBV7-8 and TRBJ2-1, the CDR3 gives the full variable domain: GAGVSQSPRYKVAKRGQDVALRCDPISGHVSLFWYQQALGQGPEFLTYFQNEAQLDKSGLPSDRFFAERPEGSVSTLKIQRTQQEDSAVYLCASSTRRGIMGNEQFFGPGTRLTVL.

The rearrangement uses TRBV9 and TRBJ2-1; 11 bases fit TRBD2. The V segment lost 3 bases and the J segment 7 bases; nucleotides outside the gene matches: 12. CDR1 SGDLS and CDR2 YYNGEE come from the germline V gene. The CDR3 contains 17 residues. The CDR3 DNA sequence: TGTGCCAGCAGCGATAGATTCCCGGGACTAGCGGTTAATGAGCAGTTCTTC. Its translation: CASSDRFPGLAVNEQFF.

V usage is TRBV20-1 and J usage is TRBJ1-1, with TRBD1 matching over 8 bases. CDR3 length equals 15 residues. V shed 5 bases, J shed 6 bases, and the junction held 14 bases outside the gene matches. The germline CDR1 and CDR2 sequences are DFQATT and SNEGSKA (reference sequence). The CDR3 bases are TGCAGTGCTTGGCCGAGGACAGGGCCCGTCGCTGAAGCTTTCTTT. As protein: CSAWPRTGPVAEAFF.

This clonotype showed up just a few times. The CDR3 DNA reads as TGCGCCAGCAGCTTGAGGCAGGGGAGGGCTGAAGCTTTCTTT. Its translation: CASSLRQGRAEAFF. The J gene is TRBJ1-1, the V gene TRBV5-1, with D perhaps TRBD1 (6 bases). The CDR3 sequence is 14 residues long. In germline, CDR1 is SGHRS, CDR2 YFSETQ. V dropped 1 base and J dropped 6 bases, with 13 bases sitting between them.

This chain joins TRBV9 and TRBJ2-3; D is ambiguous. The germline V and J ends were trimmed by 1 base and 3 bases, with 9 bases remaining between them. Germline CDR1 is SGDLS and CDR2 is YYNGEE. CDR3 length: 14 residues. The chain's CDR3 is CASSVSVLTDTQYF. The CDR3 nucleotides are TGTGCCAGCAGCGTATCGGTCCTTACAGATACGCAGTATTTT. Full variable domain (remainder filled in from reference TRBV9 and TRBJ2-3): DSGVTQTPKHLITATGQRVTLRCSPRSGDLSVYWYQQSLDQGLQFLIQYYNGEERAKGNILERFSAQQFPDLHSELNLSSLELGDSALYFCASSVSVLTDTQYFGPGTRLTVL.

CDR3 sequence reads: CASSPRRGLVYNEQFF. CDR3 DNA: TGTGCCAGCAGCCCACGGAGGGGACTAGTCTACAATGAGCAGTTCTTC. This chain joins TRBV7-3 and TRBJ2-1; 8 nucleotides align to TRBD2. Germline CDR1 and CDR2: SGHTA and FQGTGA. This CDR3 comprises 16 residues. Losses at the gene ends were 5 bases for V and 3 bases for J; bases not matched to a gene: 9.

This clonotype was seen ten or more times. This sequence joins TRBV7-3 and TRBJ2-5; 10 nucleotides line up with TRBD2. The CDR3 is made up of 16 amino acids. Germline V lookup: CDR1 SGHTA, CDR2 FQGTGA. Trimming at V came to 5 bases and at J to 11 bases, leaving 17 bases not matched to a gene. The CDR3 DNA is TGTGCCAGCAGCCTGGAGGGGTCTAGCGGGAGTAATGAGCAGTACTTC. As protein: CASSLEGSSGSNEQYF.

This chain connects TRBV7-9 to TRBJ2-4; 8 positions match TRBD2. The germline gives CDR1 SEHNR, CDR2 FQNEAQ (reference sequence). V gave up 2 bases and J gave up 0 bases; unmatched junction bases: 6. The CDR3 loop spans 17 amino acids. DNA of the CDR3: TGTGCCAGCAGCTTAAACCAAGCGGGAGTAGCCAAAAACATTCAGTACTTC. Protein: CASSLNQAGVAKNIQYF.

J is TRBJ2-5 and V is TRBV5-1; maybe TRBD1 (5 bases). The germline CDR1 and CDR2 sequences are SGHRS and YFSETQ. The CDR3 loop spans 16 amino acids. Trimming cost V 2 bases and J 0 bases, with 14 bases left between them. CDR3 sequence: CASSLSTGVYQETQYF. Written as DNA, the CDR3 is TGCGCCAGCAGCTTATCAACAGGAGTTTACCAAGAGACCCAGTACTTC.

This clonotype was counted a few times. The CDR3: CASSGGGVHEQYF. The CDR3 DNA reads TGTGCCAGCAGCGGGGGAGGTGTGCACGAGCAGTACTTC. This chain uses TRBV9 with TRBJ2-7, with D perhaps TRBD2 (6 bases). Looked up from germline, CDR1 is SGDLS and CDR2 is YYNGEE. The V and J ends lost 3 bases and 5 bases respectively, with 12 bases between them. The CDR3 runs 13 residues.

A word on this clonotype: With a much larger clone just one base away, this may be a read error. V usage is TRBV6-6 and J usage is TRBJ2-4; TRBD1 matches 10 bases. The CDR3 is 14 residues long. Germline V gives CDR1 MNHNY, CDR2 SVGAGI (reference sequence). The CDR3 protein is CASSRQGALNIRYF. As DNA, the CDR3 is TGTGCCAGCAGTCGACAGGGGGCCTTAAACATTCGGTACTTC.

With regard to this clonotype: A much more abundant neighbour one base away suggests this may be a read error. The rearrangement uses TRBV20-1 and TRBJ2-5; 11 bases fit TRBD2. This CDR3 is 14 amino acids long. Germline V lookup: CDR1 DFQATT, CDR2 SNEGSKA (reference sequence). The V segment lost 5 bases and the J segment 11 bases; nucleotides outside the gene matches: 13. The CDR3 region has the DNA TGCAGTGCTTTCCCAGGACTAGCGGGTCGTCTGCAGTACTTC. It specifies CSAFPGLAGRLQYF.

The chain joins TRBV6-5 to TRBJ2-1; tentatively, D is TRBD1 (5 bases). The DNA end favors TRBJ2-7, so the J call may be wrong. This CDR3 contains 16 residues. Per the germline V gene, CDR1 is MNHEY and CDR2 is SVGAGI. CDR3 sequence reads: CASSYGSWGSYNEQYF. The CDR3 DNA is TGTGCCAGCAGTTACGGGTCTTGGGGCTCCTACAATGAGCAGTACTTC.

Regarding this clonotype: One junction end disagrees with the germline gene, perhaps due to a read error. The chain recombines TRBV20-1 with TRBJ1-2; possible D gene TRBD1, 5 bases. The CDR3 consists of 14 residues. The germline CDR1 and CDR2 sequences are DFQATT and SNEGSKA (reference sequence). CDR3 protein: CSATGRGGDYDYTF. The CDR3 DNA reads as TGCAGTGCCACCGGACGGGGCGGAGACTATGACTACACCTTC.

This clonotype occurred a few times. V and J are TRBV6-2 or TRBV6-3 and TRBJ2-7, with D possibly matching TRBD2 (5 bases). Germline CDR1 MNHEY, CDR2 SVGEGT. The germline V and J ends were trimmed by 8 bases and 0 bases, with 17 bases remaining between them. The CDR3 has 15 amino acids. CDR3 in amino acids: CASRRDALFSYEQYF. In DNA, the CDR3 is TGTGCCAGCCGCCGGGATGCCCTTTTCTCCTACGAGCAGTACTTC.

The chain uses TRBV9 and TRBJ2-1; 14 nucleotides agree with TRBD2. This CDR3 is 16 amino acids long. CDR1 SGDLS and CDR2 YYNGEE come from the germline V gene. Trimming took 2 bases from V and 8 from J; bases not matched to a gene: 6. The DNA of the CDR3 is TGTGCCAGCAGCGTGACTAGCGGGGGGGCCATCGATGAGCAGTTCTTC. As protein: CASSVTSGGAIDEQFF.

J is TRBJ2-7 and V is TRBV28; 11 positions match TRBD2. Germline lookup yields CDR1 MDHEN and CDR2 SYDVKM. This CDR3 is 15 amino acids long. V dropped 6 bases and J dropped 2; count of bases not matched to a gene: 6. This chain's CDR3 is CASSTTSGNPYEQYF. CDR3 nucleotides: TGTGCCAGCAGCACGACTAGCGGGAACCCCTACGAGCAGTACTTC.

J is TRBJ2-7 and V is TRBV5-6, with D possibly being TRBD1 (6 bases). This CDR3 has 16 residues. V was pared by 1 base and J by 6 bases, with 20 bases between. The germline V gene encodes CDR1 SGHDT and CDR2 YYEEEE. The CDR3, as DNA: TGTGCCAGCAGCTTGAAGATGGGGGCATCTCCCTCCGAGCAGTACTTC. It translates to CASSLKMGASPSEQYF.

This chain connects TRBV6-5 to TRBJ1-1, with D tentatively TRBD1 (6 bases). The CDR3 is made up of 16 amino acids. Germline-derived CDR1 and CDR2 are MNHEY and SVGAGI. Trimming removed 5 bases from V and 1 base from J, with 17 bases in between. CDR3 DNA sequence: TGTGCCAGCAGTCCCCGGGGCAGGGGAAAGAACACTGAAGCTTTCTTT. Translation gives CASSPRGRGKNTEAFF.

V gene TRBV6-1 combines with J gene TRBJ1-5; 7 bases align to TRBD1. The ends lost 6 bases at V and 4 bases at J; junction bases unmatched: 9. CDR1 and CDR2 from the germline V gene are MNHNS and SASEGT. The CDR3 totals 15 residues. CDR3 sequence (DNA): TGTGCCAGCAGGGTTTACGACAGGGCAAATCAGCCCCAGCATTTT. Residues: CASRVYDRANQPQHF.

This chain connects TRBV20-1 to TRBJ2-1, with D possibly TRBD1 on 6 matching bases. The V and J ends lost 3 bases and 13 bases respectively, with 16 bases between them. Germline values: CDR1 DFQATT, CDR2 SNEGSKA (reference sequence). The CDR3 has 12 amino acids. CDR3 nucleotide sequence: TGCAGTGCTAGTGAACAGGGCGAGACCCAGTTCTTC. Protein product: CSASEQGETQFF.